This T cell receptor (beta chain) was identified in a study of blood T cell repertoires in COVID-19. Across the whole study: Sources were T cells, B-cell-depleted T cells, or PBMCs; the material itself was cDNA or gDNA.

As handled by the study authors: Cell counts per sample came from amplifying reference gene primers. The table came from immunoSEQ multiplex PCR; TCRdb's copy has only in-frame clones and leaves some out. That table furnishes V, J and clone size, whereas the DNA furnished D and trimming. The sample consists of about 320,000 clones, about nine tenths of them appearing once. Everyone who took part was roughly 18 to 89 years old, and they came from fewer than 25 US areas. Researchers sorted participants into cohorts using their self-reported clinical history. Germline CDR1 reads KGHDR; CDR2 reads SFDVKD. CDR3 size: 18 residues. J gave up 7 bases and V 0 bases, and 13 bases lay outside the gene matches.

This TCR derives from a man between 60 and 75 years old who had recovered from COVID-19. The chain links TRBV24-1 to TRBJ2-1; TRBD1 aligns across 8 bases. The sequencing sample was made of PBMCs or T cells enriched from blood (not recorded which). CDR3 loop: CATSDLRGGQGLGNEQFF. For the CDR3, the DNA is TGTGCCACCAGTGATTTGAGGGGAGGACAGGGTCTGGGGAATGAGCAGTTCTTC.